This TCR beta chain was retrieved from a study of OX40 agonist ivuxolimab in advanced cancers. Comment on this clone: The target antigen is unknown.

The data were produced by immunoSEQ multiplex PCR, yet TCRdb's version contains in-frame clones alone and is incomplete. This table has around 94,000 clones, 92% appearing once. Notes on the study in general: Among some nonresponders, normalized T-cell clonal expansion was also low. Expanded clones were, on average, more numerous in CD8+ T cells than in CD4+.

The clonotype was recovered from an adult with an advanced solid tumor such as melanoma, head and neck, liver or kidney cancer. The sequencing here drew on CD4+ or CD8+ T cells sorted from blood, taken in a trial of the OX40 agonist ivuxolimab.

The chain's CDR3 is CSVGDRSYEQYF. CDR3 DNA sequence: TGCAGCGTCGGGGACAGGTCCTACGAGCAGTACTTC. The gene calls are TRBV29-1 and TRBJ2-7, with 8 bases fitting TRBD1. The CDR3 length is 12 residues. V shed 6 bases, J shed 1 base, and the junction held 2 bases outside the gene matches. Germline CDR1 SQVTM, CDR2 ANQGSEA.